Many counts were recorded for the clone carrying this TCR beta chain. This record comes from a study of T cell repertoires in cytomegalovirus infection. Turning to the study itself: Shared public TCR beta signatures pointed to both CMV infection and a matching HLA type.

In TCRdb, the reads were re-called with MiXCR into one record per CDR3 protein. The data show some 200,000 distinct CDR3 sequences, nearly 9.5% seen once. Looked up from germline, CDR1 is MDHEN and CDR2 is SYDVKM. V lost 7 bases and J lost 1; bases outside the gene matches: 8. The CDR3 consists of 15 residues. The sequence derives from a human donor in good health (CMV status not recorded). Some clones in this sample may be carry-over from other donors' samples. What was sequenced was PBMCs. This rearrangement joins TRBV28 to TRBJ2-5; 8 bases are shared with TRBD2. This CDR3 reads CASKRGNNRQETQYF. CDR3 sequence (DNA): TGTGCCAGCAAGCGGGGGAACAACCGCCAAGAGACCCAGTACTTC.